The rows below give T cell receptor beta chains drawn from one sample of a study of blood T cell repertoires in COVID-19. Using immunoSEQ multiplex PCR, the repertoire was profiled, and TCRdb retains in-frame clones only, with some absent. The data hold 95,000 to 120,000 clones, with roughly 85% observed a single time. The sample consisted of peripheral blood. These receptors all come from a woman aged 60-75 years with COVID-19, enrolled during active disease. Each CDR3 is given with its conserved first and last residue. D genes are given only for firm matches. Some rows mark clone size as missing; the rest say once, few, many or name a class of expanded clone.

TRBV2,TRBD1,TRBJ2-7,once,CASSLSKGTGGFREQYF,TGTGCCAGCAGTTTAAGCAAAGGGACAGGGGGATTCAGGGAGCAGTACTTC
TRBV28,-,TRBJ2-3,-,CASSLAGKYTDTQYF,TGTGCCAGCAGTTTGGCGGGAAAATACACAGATACGCAGTATTTT
TRBV5-5,TRBD2,TRBJ2-1,-,CASSLLAGKAGGPVGEQFF,TGTGCCAGCAGCTTGTTGGCCGGTAAAGCGGGGGGGCCGGTTGGAGAGCAGTTCTTC
TRBV7-2,-,TRBJ2-7,few,CASTPMGTIKGEQYF,TGTGCCAGCACCCCCATGGGGACAATTAAGGGCGAGCAGTACTTC
TRBV12-3/TRBV12-4,-,TRBJ2-3,-,CASTLVLDTQYF,TGTGCCAGCACACTGGTACTAGATACGCAGTATTTT
TRBV4-1,-,TRBJ2-3,-,CASSQSDTSTDTQYF,TGCGCCAGCAGCCAGAGTGATACTAGCACAGATACGCAGTATTTT
TRBV19,TRBD1,TRBJ2-1,-,CASSLGTGGFGEQFF,TGTGCCAGTAGCCTTGGGACAGGGGGTTTCGGTGAGCAGTTCTTC
TRBV10-3,-,TRBJ2-3,-,CAIMGSSTDTQYF,TGTGCCATCATGGGCAGTTCGACAGATACGCAGTATTTT
TRBV9,TRBD1,TRBJ1-3,few,CASSVVGGQGRGNTIYF,TGTGCCAGCAGCGTAGTAGGGGGACAGGGCCGAGGAAACACCATATATTTT
TRBV3-1/TRBV3-2,TRBD1,TRBJ1-2,-,CASSQQGEFYGYTF,TGTGCCAGCAGCCAGCAGGGGGAATTTTATGGCTACACCTTC
TRBV3-1/TRBV3-2,TRBD2,TRBJ2-3,-,CASSQKGYSGGPTDTQYF,TGTGCCAGCAGCCAGAAGGGGTATAGCGGGGGGCCCACAGATACGCAGTATTTT
TRBV7-8,-,TRBJ1-2,-,CASSLVGGVLDGYTF,TGTGCCAGCAGCTTAGTGGGAGGGGTTCTCGATGGCTACACCTTC
TRBV9,-,TRBJ1-2,-,CASSLPRTRNGPATYGYTF,TGTGCCAGCAGCTTACCCCGGACACGGAATGGACCGGCTACATATGGCTACACCTTC
TRBV15,TRBD1,TRBJ2-2,-,CATSREGQGTGELFF,TGTGCCACCAGCAGGGAAGGACAGGGGACCGGGGAGCTGTTTTTT
TRBV3-1/TRBV3-2,-,TRBJ1-5,-,CASSQEFRGQPQHF,TGTGCCAGCAGCCAAGAATTCAGGGGTCAGCCCCAGCATTTT
TRBV5-5,-,TRBJ1-1,once,CASSLSSGNPEAFF,TGTGCCAGCAGCTTGTCGTCAGGGAACCCTGAAGCTTTCTTT
TRBV6-5,-,TRBJ1-1,-,CASSYDDRMGTEAFF,TGTGCCAGCAGTTACGACGACAGGATGGGCACTGAAGCTTTCTTT
TRBV7-2,TRBD1,TRBJ1-2,once,CASSLTGGEYGYTF,TGTGCCAGCAGCTTGACAGGGGGCGAATATGGCTACACCTTC
TRBV10-3,-,TRBJ1-2,few,CAITGDNYGYTF,TGTGCCATCACCGGAGATAACTATGGCTACACCTTC
TRBV14,-,TRBJ2-5,-,CASSRFRVDVGETQYF,TGTGCCAGCAGCCGGTTCCGGGTGGATGTTGGGGAGACCCAGTACTTC
TRBV18,TRBD1,TRBJ2-1,-,CASSPPRDRGSSYNEQFF,TGTGCCAGCTCACCCCCCCGGGACAGGGGGAGCTCCTACAATGAGCAGTTCTTC
TRBV4-1,-,TRBJ1-2,-,CASSQSAAVYGYTF,TGCGCCAGCAGCCAATCTGCCGCAGTCTATGGCTACACCTTC
TRBV29-1,-,TRBJ2-1,-,CSVVPGYNEQFF,TGCAGCGTTGTACCCGGCTACAATGAGCAGTTCTTC
TRBV5-8,TRBD1,TRBJ1-2,-,CASSPLGRGRIGANYGYTF,TGTGCCAGCAGCCCCCTGGGCAGGGGGCGAATTGGAGCTAACTATGGCTACACCTTC
TRBV7-9,-,TRBJ1-4,-,CASSSGRGNEKLFF,TGTGCCAGCAGTTCAGGGAGGGGTAATGAAAAACTGTTTTTT